This T cell receptor (beta chain) is from a study of blood T cell repertoires in COVID-19. Background on the study: COVID-19 samples, acute and convalescent, were from the United States, Italy and Spain. Sources were T cells, B-cell-depleted T cells, or PBMCs; the material itself was cDNA or gDNA.

Some clones are missing from TCRdb's copy, which holds only in-frame ones; the method was immunoSEQ multiplex PCR. The sample gives some 100,000 clones, 85% to 90% of which show up once; approximately 1.1% is in the top ten. V was pared by 6 bases and J by 7 bases, with 13 bases between. The CDR3 sequence is 13 residues long. The clonotype comes from a human donor in a cohort sampled during active COVID-19. V and J are TRBV12-3 or TRBV12-4 and TRBJ1-5; maybe TRBD1 (6 bases). Sequencing used peripheral blood. CDR3 nucleotides: TGTGCCAGCAGCCCTCAGGGGAACCAGCCCCAGCATTTT. The encoded protein is CASSPQGNQPQHF.